A selection of T cell receptor beta chains follows, all from one sample in a study of OX40 agonist ivuxolimab in advanced cancers. Sequencing was performed with immunoSEQ multiplex PCR; in TCRdb, only in-frame clones are kept and a portion is missing. The sample holds more than 85,000 clones, 91% seen once. This material consisted of CD4+ or CD8+ T cells sorted from blood, taken in a trial of the OX40 agonist ivuxolimab. These receptors were collected from an adult with an advanced solid tumor such as melanoma, head and neck, liver or kidney cancer. Both conserved end residues are part of each CDR3. The D gene is left open where the match is weak. Not every row has a clone size; where given, it reads once, few, many or a size class.

clone_size: .
d_call: TRBD1
v_call: TRBV4-3
j_call: TRBJ2-1
cdr3_nt: TGCGCCAGCAGCCAACGCACAGGGGCGAGCTCCTACAATGAGCAGTTCTTC
cdr3_aa: CASSQRTGASSYNEQFF

clone_size: .
d_call: TRBD1
v_call: TRBV2
j_call: TRBJ1-1
cdr3_nt: TGTGCCAGCAGGGACAGGGCTGGGGGGATCGCTGAAGCTTTCTTT
cdr3_aa: CASRDRAGGIAEAFF

clone_size: .
d_call: TRBD2
v_call: TRBV18
j_call: TRBJ2-1
cdr3_nt: TGTGCCAGCTCCCCGGGACTAGCCGCCATTGAGCAGTTCTTC
cdr3_aa: CASSPGLAAIEQFF

clone_size: .
d_call: .
v_call: TRBV10-3
j_call: TRBJ2-7
cdr3_nt: TGTGCCATCAATGTCGACAGTAGCTCCTACGAGCAGTACTTC
cdr3_aa: CAINVDSSSYEQYF

clone_size: .
d_call: TRBD1
v_call: TRBV7-2
j_call: TRBJ1-2
cdr3_nt: TGTGCCAGCAGCTCAAGGACAGGGATTGCGGGCTACACCTTC
cdr3_aa: CASSSRTGIAGYTF

clone_size: once
d_call: TRBD2
v_call: TRBV10-1
j_call: TRBJ2-1
cdr3_nt: TGCGCCAGCAGTGAGTCGGATAGGACTAGCGGGAGAATCAGCGATGAGCAGTTCTTC
cdr3_aa: CASSESDRTSGRISDEQFF

clone_size: .
d_call: TRBD2
v_call: TRBV7-9
j_call: TRBJ2-3
cdr3_nt: TGTGCCAGCAGCTTATCGGGAGGGCTAGCGGGAACCACAGATACGCAGTATTTT
cdr3_aa: CASSLSGGLAGTTDTQYF

clone_size: .
d_call: .
v_call: TRBV5-1
j_call: TRBJ2-3
cdr3_nt: TGCGCCAGCAGCTTTAGTTCGGCAGGGCCAGATACGCAGTATTTT
cdr3_aa: CASSFSSAGPDTQYF

clone_size: .
d_call: .
v_call: TRBV7-9
j_call: TRBJ2-5
cdr3_nt: TGTGCCAGCAGCTACCCCGAGACCTTGGTGACCCAGTACTTC
cdr3_aa: CASSYPETLVTQYF

clone_size: .
d_call: .
v_call: TRBV6-1
j_call: TRBJ1-3
cdr3_nt: TGTGCCAGCGGCATTGACAGATACTCTGGAAACACCATATATTTT
cdr3_aa: CASGIDRYSGNTIYF

clone_size: .
d_call: TRBD1
v_call: TRBV6-1
j_call: TRBJ1-5
cdr3_nt: TGTGCCAGCAGTCCCCGGGACAGGTATCAGCCCCAGCATTTT
cdr3_aa: CASSPRDRYQPQHF

clone_size: .
d_call: .
v_call: TRBV9
j_call: TRBJ1-5
cdr3_nt: TGTGCCAGCAGCGCCCGGACGGTGACTTGGAATCAGCCCCAGCATTTT
cdr3_aa: CASSARTVTWNQPQHF

clone_size: .
d_call: .
v_call: TRBV18
j_call: TRBJ2-7
cdr3_nt: TGTGCCAGCTCACCGGCGACAAAACGCTACGAGCAGTACTTC
cdr3_aa: CASSPATKRYEQYF

clone_size: .
d_call: .
v_call: TRBV18
j_call: TRBJ1-5
cdr3_nt: TGTGCCAGCTCACCACCGAATACCGGGCCTCGGGACAATCAGCCCCAGCATTTT
cdr3_aa: CASSPPNTGPRDNQPQHF

clone_size: .
d_call: TRBD2
v_call: TRBV6-6
j_call: TRBJ2-7
cdr3_nt: TGTGCCAGCAGAACCGGGACTATCCACGAGCAGTACTTC
cdr3_aa: CASRTGTIHEQYF

clone_size: .
d_call: TRBD2
v_call: TRBV7-2
j_call: TRBJ2-3
cdr3_nt: TGTGCCAGCAGCTTAGCGCTAGCGGGAGGGCCAGATACGCAGTATTTT
cdr3_aa: CASSLALAGGPDTQYF

clone_size: .
d_call: TRBD2
v_call: TRBV5-1
j_call: TRBJ2-5
cdr3_nt: TGCGCCAGCAGCTCCCTGGGAGGGGAGACCCAGTACTTC
cdr3_aa: CASSSLGGETQYF